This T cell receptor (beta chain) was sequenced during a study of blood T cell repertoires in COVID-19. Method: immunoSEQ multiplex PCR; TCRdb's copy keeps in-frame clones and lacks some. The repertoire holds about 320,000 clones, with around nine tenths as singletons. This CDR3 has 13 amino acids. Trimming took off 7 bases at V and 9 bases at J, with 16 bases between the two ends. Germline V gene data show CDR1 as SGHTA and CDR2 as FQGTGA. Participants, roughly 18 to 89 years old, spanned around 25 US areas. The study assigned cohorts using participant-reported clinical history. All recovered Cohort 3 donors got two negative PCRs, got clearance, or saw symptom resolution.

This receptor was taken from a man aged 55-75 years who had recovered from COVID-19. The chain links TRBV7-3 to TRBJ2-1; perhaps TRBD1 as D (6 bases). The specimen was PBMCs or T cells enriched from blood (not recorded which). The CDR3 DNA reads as TGTGCCAGCAAGGTCTCCCCGGACAGTGAGCAGTTCTTC. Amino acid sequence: CASKVSPDSEQFF.